The rows below give T cell receptor beta chains drawn from one sample of a study of T cells after yellow fever vaccination. MiXCR, applied by TCRdb to the 5' RACE reads, yields one record per CDR3 protein. The table includes 300,000 to 450,000 distinct CDR3 sequences, about 8.3% detected once. Material: PBMCs, obtained around 45 days after the first yellow fever vaccination. The receptors stem from a man aged 18 to 29 who received the YFV17D yellow fever vaccine. Each CDR3 is given with its conserved first and last residue. Fields, in order: clone size, D gene, V gene, J gene, CDR3 length, CDR3 protein, CDR3 DNA. The D gene is left open where the match is weak. Clone size, where shown, is once, few, many, or a class for clones that have expanded.

.	TRBD1	TRBV19	TRBJ2-5	15	CASSPLNRGRETQYF	TGTGCCAGTAGTCCTCTCAACAGGGGACGGGAGACCCAGTACTTC
.	.	TRBV19	TRBJ2-6	15	CASSGWSSGANVLTF	TGTGCCAGTAGTGGGTGGTCCTCTGGGGCCAACGTCCTGACTTTC
few	.	TRBV5-1	TRBJ2-5	14	CASSLEGFAETQYF	TGCGCCAGCAGCTTGGAGGGATTCGCAGAGACCCAGTACTTC
few	.	TRBV14	TRBJ2-1	18	CASSRPWRGRGLGNEQFF	TGTGCCAGCAGCCGTCCCTGGCGGGGGCGCGGGCTGGGTAATGAGCAGTTCTTC
few	.	TRBV15	TRBJ1-4	12	CATSRGGEKLFF	TGTGCCACCAGCAGAGGGGGTGAAAAACTGTTTTTT
.	.	TRBV19	TRBJ1-6	15	CASSAVAGANSPLHF	TGTGCCAGTAGTGCCGTAGCAGGGGCGAATTCACCCCTCCACTTT
few	.	TRBV5-1	TRBJ2-3	12	CASSFRQDTQYF	TGCGCCAGCAGCTTCCGACAAGATACGCAGTATTTT
few	.	TRBV6-5	TRBJ1-2	13	CASSYGRGYGYTF	TGTGCCAGCAGTTACGGCAGGGGCTATGGCTACACCTTC
.	TRBD2	TRBV20-1	TRBJ2-7	12	CSAVSGGDEQYF	TGCAGTGCTGTGAGCGGGGGTGACGAGCAGTACTTC
.	TRBD1	TRBV11-2	TRBJ2-6	19	CASRGQGTVFASGANVLTF	TGTGCCAGCAGAGGACAGGGAACCGTTTTTGCCTCTGGGGCCAACGTCCTGACTTTC
few	TRBD2	TRBV24-1	TRBJ2-1	14	CATSRSGGYNEQFF	TGTGCCACCAGTAGGAGCGGGGGCTACAATGAGCAGTTCTTC
.	.	TRBV3-1	TRBJ1-2	13	CASSPRQTGGYTF	TGTGCCAGCAGCCCTAGACAGACCGGCGGCTACACCTTC
.	.	TRBV29-1	TRBJ1-1	14	CSVEGALPNTEAFF	TGCAGCGTTGAAGGGGCCCTTCCGAACACTGAAGCTTTCTTT
few	.	TRBV12-3/TRBV12-4	TRBJ1-2	13	CASSPQGGYGYTF	TGTGCCAGCAGCCCACAGGGCGGCTATGGCTACACCTTC
many	.	TRBV12-3/TRBV12-4	TRBJ2-7	15	CASSDYSPSSYEQYF	TGTGCCAGCAGTGATTATAGTCCCAGCTCCTACGAGCAGTACTTC
few	.	TRBV5-4	TRBJ1-3	13	CASSLAVGNTIYF	TGTGCCAGCAGCTTGGCGGTTGGGAACACCATATATTTT
many	TRBD2	TRBV7-3	TRBJ2-3	16	CASSPRTSGGADTQYF	TGTGCCAGCAGCCCGAGGACTAGCGGGGGAGCAGATACGCAGTATTTT
few	.	TRBV7-2	TRBJ1-5	15	CASSFPGIGNQPQHF	TGTGCCAGCAGCTTCCCAGGGATAGGCAATCAGCCCCAGCATTTT
many	.	TRBV13	TRBJ2-1	15	CASSLNPRGENEQFF	TGTGCCAGCAGCTTAAATCCCAGGGGGGAAAATGAGCAGTTCTTC
many	.	TRBV4-2	TRBJ2-6	16	CASSQEAGDGANVLTF	TGTGCCAGCAGCCAAGAAGCAGGGGACGGGGCCAACGTCCTGACTTTC
many	TRBD2	TRBV12-3/TRBV12-4	TRBJ2-1	16	CASIPPYSGGYNEQFF	TGTGCCAGCATCCCGCCCTATTCGGGGGGATACAATGAGCAGTTCTTC
many	.	TRBV5-1	TRBJ2-5	14	CASSLGGDGETQYF	TGCGCCAGCAGCTTGGGCGGCGACGGGGAGACCCAGTACTTC
few	.	TRBV7-2	TRBJ1-6	13	CASSLMWNSPLHF	TGTGCCAGCAGCTTAATGTGGAATTCACCCCTCCACTTT
few	TRBD2	TRBV5-1	TRBJ2-3	17	CASSLSPSGGATDTQYF	TGCGCCAGCAGCTTGAGTCCTAGCGGGGGGGCGACAGATACGCAGTATTTT
.	.	TRBV6-5	TRBJ1-2	16	CASSSIGSQNLYGYTF	TGTGCCAGCAGTTCGATAGGCAGCCAAAACTTATATGGCTACACCTTC
few	TRBD2	TRBV11-2	TRBJ2-3	17	CASSQQLGRGGTNTQYF	TGTGCCAGCAGCCAACAGTTGGGGCGGGGGGGCACCAATACGCAGTATTTT
.	TRBD2	TRBV9	TRBJ2-3	16	CASSVFSGASTDTQYF	TGTGCCAGCAGCGTATTTAGCGGGGCTAGCACAGATACGCAGTATTTT
many	.	TRBV5-1	TRBJ2-7	13	CASTGTGGYEQYF	TGCGCCAGCACAGGGACTGGAGGCTACGAGCAGTACTTC
.	.	TRBV9	TRBJ2-1	16	CASSGFTGSSYNEQFF	TGTGCCAGCAGCGGATTTACTGGTAGCTCCTACAATGAGCAGTTCTTC
.	.	TRBV5-6	TRBJ2-1	12	CASSLNRREQFF	TGTGCCAGCAGCTTGAATCGGCGCGAGCAGTTCTTC
.	.	TRBV7-3	TRBJ2-2	13	CASSLLGPGELFF	TGTGCCAGCAGCTTATTGGGTCCCGGGGAGCTGTTTTTT
.	.	TRBV9	TRBJ1-6	13	CASSVEGNSPLHF	TGTGCCAGCAGCGTAGAGGGGAATTCACCCCTCCACTTT
few	.	TRBV5-1	TRBJ2-1	15	CASSLAGGLPDEQFF	TGCGCCAGCAGCTTGGCCGGGGGGCTACCTGATGAGCAGTTCTTC
few	.	TRBV5-1	TRBJ2-5	17	CASSLAAGWALKETQYF	TGCGCCAGCAGCTTGGCGGCAGGGTGGGCGTTAAAAGAGACCCAGTACTTC
few	.	TRBV12-5	TRBJ1-5	13	CASGQSSNQPQHF	TGTGCTAGTGGGCAAAGTAGCAATCAGCCCCAGCATTTT
many	TRBD2	TRBV11-2	TRBJ2-3	17	CASSLVGSGASTDTQYF	TGTGCCAGCAGCTTAGTAGGGAGCGGGGCTAGCACAGATACGCAGTATTTT
.	.	TRBV12-3/TRBV12-4	TRBJ2-3	13	CASSSGHGDTQYF	TGTGCCAGCAGTTCGGGACATGGAGATACGCAGTATTTT
.	TRBD1	TRBV7-9	TRBJ2-4	15	CASSLGTGLRDIQYF	TGTGCCAGCAGCTTGGGGACAGGGTTAAGAGACATTCAGTACTTC
.	TRBD1	TRBV6-1	TRBJ2-1	15	CASSGIGQGKDEQFF	TGTGCCAGCAGTGGGATCGGACAGGGGAAGGATGAGCAGTTCTTC
many	.	TRBV7-8	TRBJ2-3	14	CASSLRGPADTQYF	TGTGCCAGCAGCTTACGCGGCCCTGCGGATACGCAGTATTTT
few	.	TRBV5-1	TRBJ2-2	15	CASSPPGRYTGELFF	TGCGCCAGCAGCCCCCCGGGCAGATACACCGGGGAGCTGTTTTTT
few	.	TRBV18	TRBJ1-2	14	CASSPSGRQGGYTF	TGTGCCAGCTCACCTTCCGGGAGGCAAGGTGGCTACACCTTC
.	TRBD2	TRBV29-1	TRBJ2-1	14	CSAHLAGRYNEQFF	TGCAGCGCCCATCTAGCGGGGCGGTACAATGAGCAGTTCTTC
few	.	TRBV27	TRBJ2-5	14	CASSPSVRQETQYF	TGTGCCAGCAGTCCATCCGTGCGGCAAGAGACCCAGTACTTC
many	.	TRBV20-1	TRBJ1-5	12	CSAREGGQPQHF	TGCAGTGCTAGAGAAGGCGGGCAGCCCCAGCATTTT
.	.	TRBV12-3/TRBV12-4	TRBJ2-5	17	CASSLVSGPRGQETQYF	TGTGCCAGCAGTTTAGTGTCCGGCCCCCGAGGGCAAGAGACCCAGTACTTC
many	.	TRBV4-3	TRBJ1-5	13	CASSQDVGQPQHF	TGCGCCAGCAGCCAAGATGTGGGGCAGCCCCAGCATTTT
.	TRBD2	TRBV13	TRBJ2-7	14	CASSLGGTDLEQYF	TGTGCCAGCAGCTTGGGGGGGACGGACCTCGAGCAGTACTTC
few	.	TRBV5-4	TRBJ1-4	12	CASSLPNEKLFF	TGTGCCAGCAGCTTGCCTAATGAAAAACTGTTTTTT
many	TRBD1	TRBV7-9	TRBJ1-1	14	CASSPQQGGTEAFF	TGTGCCAGCAGCCCTCAACAGGGGGGTACTGAAGCTTTCTTT